The TCR beta chain described here comes from a study of blood T cell repertoires in COVID-19. Study-level background: Samples representing acute and convalescent COVID-19 were sourced from the United States, Italy and Spain. T cells, B-cell-depleted T cells, or PBMCs provided the cDNA or gDNA that served as material.

The V gene lost 2 bases and the J gene lost 7 bases, with 9 bases spanning the gap. CDR3 length equals 13 residues. CDR1 and CDR2 (germline): SGHDT, YYEEEE. As originally analysed: By means of reference gene primer amplification, nucleated cell counts were estimated. Measured with immunoSEQ multiplex PCR; TCRdb has only the in-frame clones, and not every one. The DNA gave D and trimming, while V, J and clone size come from that table. Of approximately 220,000 clones listed, about 83% were seen once; the top ten hold 2% to 3%. The V call is TRBV5-6, the J call TRBJ1-4; D remains ambiguous. Sequenced input: peripheral blood. This receptor was obtained from a woman in her thirties or forties with active or convalescent COVID-19. CDR3 nucleotides: TGTGCCAGCAGCTTTTGGGCGAGTGAAAAACTGTTTTTT. Protein: CASSFWASEKLFF.